This TCR beta chain came from a study of cytomegalovirus exposure and HLA in healthy donors. This clone has only one observation. Antigen unknown. Notes on the study in general: Accurate HLA-A and HLA-B prediction from TCR beta sequences was reported for most subjects. The investigators catalogued 150 to 200 TCR beta chains as cytomegalovirus-associated. According to a later analysis, donors in an Asian-associated ancestry cluster reportedly had fewer N-insertions than the roughly 670-donor mean.

CDR3 length equals 14 residues. Germline V gives CDR1 SGHAT, CDR2 FQNNGV. V lost 2 bases, J lost 1 base, and 7 bases lay in between. With 60 Vbeta and 13 Jbeta primers, the PCR was carried out. TCRdb's copy holds only in-frame clones and misses some; the assay was immunoSEQ multiplex PCR. The sample lists around 150,000 clones; about 75% were seen once. The donors, nominally healthy at sampling, likely had unrecorded immune exposures. The V and J genes are TRBV11-2 and TRBJ2-3; possibly TRBD2 for D (6 bases). Material: PBMCs. The receptor was derived from a man aged 18 to 29 in good health and CMV-seropositive. The CDR3 DNA reads as TGTGCCAGCAGCTTAACGGGGGGCACAGATACGCAGTATTTT. It is translated as CASSLTGGTDTQYF. The entire variable domain, with the rest obtained from reference TRBV11-2 and TRBJ2-3, is as follows: EAGVAQSPRYKIIEKRQSVAFWCNPISGHATLYWYQQILGQGPKLLIQFQNNGVVDDSQLPKDRFSAERLKGVDSTLKIQPAKLEDSAVYLCASSLTGGTDTQYFGPGTRLTVL.